The sample holds one count of the clone carrying this T cell receptor beta chain. Antigen: not known. Only in-frame clones appear in the TCRdb table, and some are missing; sequencing was by immunoSEQ multiplex PCR. The table records roughly 160,000 clones, 90% of them present only once. The sample comes from a study of T cell responses to AZD1222 COVID-19 vaccine. J gave up 2 bases and V 9 bases, and 7 bases lay outside the gene matches. In germline, CDR1 is SGHTA, CDR2 FQGTGA. The CDR3 loop spans 14 amino acids. Study-wide results and limits: There were mostly white British donors and more females than males, and clonal diversity was possibly underestimated. Dominant CD4 TCR responses targeted spike regions 160-218 and 743-854. Without day 14 samples, only post-peak T cell repertoires were studied.

This receptor was obtained from an adult in good health. Sequenced material: peripheral blood, taken on day 0 of AZD1222 vaccination. This chain joins TRBV7-3 and TRBJ1-3; 7 bases are shared with TRBD1. The CDR3 nucleotides read TGTGCCAGAGACAGGGTGGATCCTGGAAACACCATATATTTT. This translates into CARDRVDPGNTIYF.